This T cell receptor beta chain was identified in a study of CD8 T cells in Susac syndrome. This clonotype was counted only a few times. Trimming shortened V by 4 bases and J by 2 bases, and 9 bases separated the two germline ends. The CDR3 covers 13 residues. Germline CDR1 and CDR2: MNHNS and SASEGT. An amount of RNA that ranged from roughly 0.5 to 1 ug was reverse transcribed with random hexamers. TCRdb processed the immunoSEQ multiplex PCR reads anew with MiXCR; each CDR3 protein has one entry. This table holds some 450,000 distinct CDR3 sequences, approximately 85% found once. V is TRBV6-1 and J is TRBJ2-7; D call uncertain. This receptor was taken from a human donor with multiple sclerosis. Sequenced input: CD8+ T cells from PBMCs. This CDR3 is CASSVYRTYEQYF. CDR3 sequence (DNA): TGTGCCAGCAGTGTTTATCGCACCTACGAGCAGTACTTC.